These T cell receptor beta chains were read from a single sample in a study of blood T cell repertoires in COVID-19. Sequencing was performed with immunoSEQ multiplex PCR; in TCRdb, only in-frame clones are kept and a portion is missing. The sample holds 150,000 to 200,000 clones, roughly 79% seen once. The sample comprised peripheral blood. These receptors were collected from a woman in her 40s with COVID-19, enrolled during active disease. Each CDR3 is given with its conserved first and last residue. Fields, in order: clone size, V gene, D gene, J gene, CDR3 DNA, CDR3 protein. D genes are given only for firm matches. Some rows have no size entry. The others give once, few or many, or a class for an expanded clone.

clone_size: NA
v_call: TRBV27
d_call: NA
j_call: TRBJ2-1
cdr3_nt: TGTGCCAGCAGTTTATACCCGCCCGGGTTCTCCTACAATGAGCAGTTCTTC
cdr3_aa: CASSLYPPGFSYNEQFF

clone_size: once
v_call: TRBV4-1
d_call: NA
j_call: TRBJ2-5
cdr3_nt: TGCGCCAGCAGCCATTATGAGCAAGAGACCCAGTACTTC
cdr3_aa: CASSHYEQETQYF

clone_size: NA
v_call: TRBV4-1
d_call: NA
j_call: TRBJ1-5
cdr3_nt: TGCGCCAGCAGCCAAACAGGGCCTTCTCAGCCCCAGCATTTT
cdr3_aa: CASSQTGPSQPQHF

clone_size: NA
v_call: TRBV10-3
d_call: TRBD1
j_call: TRBJ1-2
cdr3_nt: TGTGCCATCAGTTACACAGGGGCTACTGGCTACACCTTC
cdr3_aa: CAISYTGATGYTF

clone_size: NA
v_call: TRBV12-5
d_call: NA
j_call: TRBJ2-3
cdr3_nt: TGTGCTAGTGGTTTGGTTGGGCGCGATACGCAGTATTTT
cdr3_aa: CASGLVGRDTQYF

clone_size: NA
v_call: TRBV19
d_call: NA
j_call: TRBJ2-5
cdr3_nt: TGTGCCAGTAGTATAGAACAGGTGACTGGAAAAGAGACCCAGTACTTC
cdr3_aa: CASSIEQVTGKETQYF

clone_size: few
v_call: TRBV20-1
d_call: TRBD1
j_call: TRBJ1-2
cdr3_nt: TGCAGTACAGGGGGAAATGCTGGCTACACCTTC
cdr3_aa: CSTGGNAGYTF

clone_size: NA
v_call: TRBV15
d_call: TRBD1
j_call: TRBJ1-2
cdr3_nt: TGTGCCACCAGCAGGGGACAGGGGGCGAGGTGGACAAATGGCTACACCTTC
cdr3_aa: CATSRGQGARWTNGYTF

clone_size: NA
v_call: TRBV15
d_call: TRBD1
j_call: TRBJ2-2
cdr3_nt: TGTGCCACCAGCAGGGACAGGGCCCACACCGGGGAGCTGTTTTTT
cdr3_aa: CATSRDRAHTGELFF

clone_size: few
v_call: TRBV11-2
d_call: NA
j_call: TRBJ1-1
cdr3_nt: TGTGCCAGCAGCTTAGAACAGCTTCTGAACACTGAAGCTTTCTTT
cdr3_aa: CASSLEQLLNTEAFF

clone_size: NA
v_call: TRBV29-1
d_call: TRBD1
j_call: TRBJ1-1
cdr3_nt: TGCAGCGTCAAACCTACAGGGGCCAACACTGAAGCTTTCTTT
cdr3_aa: CSVKPTGANTEAFF

clone_size: NA
v_call: TRBV6-4
d_call: TRBD1
j_call: TRBJ1-2
cdr3_nt: TGTGCCAGCAGCCGGGACAGGGGTTTCGGCTACACCTTC
cdr3_aa: CASSRDRGFGYTF

clone_size: NA
v_call: TRBV7-2
d_call: NA
j_call: TRBJ1-2
cdr3_nt: TGTGCCAGCAGCTTAGCGGGGGGTCCCTACTATGGCTACACCTTC
cdr3_aa: CASSLAGGPYYGYTF